This TCR beta chain came from a study of CD8+ T cells in alopecia areata. This clone was picked up a small number of times. Its antigen is unknown. Looked up from germline, CDR1 is LNHNV and CDR2 is YYDKDF (reference sequence). This CDR3 is 15 amino acids long. V was trimmed by 1 base and J by 4 bases, leaving 13 bases between them. Extraction of RNA preceded its reverse transcription into cDNA, which served as the sequencing template. Profiled with immunoSEQ multiplex PCR; TCRdb holds only in-frame clones, not every one. The table has about 210,000 clones, 64% seen once; the top ten hold around 3.9%. Specified treatment: oral pan-JAK inhibitor, 5-10 mg twice daily. Peripheral blood and lesional scalp punch biopsies came from alopecia areata patients. Points from the study as a whole: Higher clonality and more expanded CD8+ clones appeared in lesional than normal scalp. Within the top 100, expanded CD8+ clones significantly decreased with tofacitinib, as did scalp clonality.

The source material was CD4+ T cells sorted from blood, sampled at week 4, from a patient treated with tofacitinib. The clonotype originates from a human donor with alopecia areata. This chain connects TRBV15 to TRBJ1-2; a possible D gene is TRBD1 (6 bases). Here the CDR3 DNA reads TGTGCCACCAGCAGAGCAGGGGACGGTGGCTATGGCTACACCTTC. Protein: CATSRAGDGGYGYTF. Complete variable domain (other parts from reference TRBV15 and TRBJ1-2): DAMVIQNPRYQVTQFGKPVTLSCSQTLNHNVMYWYQQKSSQAPKLLFHYYDKDFNNEADTPDNFQSRRPNTSFCFLDIRSPGLGDTAMYLCATSRAGDGGYGYTFGSGTRLTVV.